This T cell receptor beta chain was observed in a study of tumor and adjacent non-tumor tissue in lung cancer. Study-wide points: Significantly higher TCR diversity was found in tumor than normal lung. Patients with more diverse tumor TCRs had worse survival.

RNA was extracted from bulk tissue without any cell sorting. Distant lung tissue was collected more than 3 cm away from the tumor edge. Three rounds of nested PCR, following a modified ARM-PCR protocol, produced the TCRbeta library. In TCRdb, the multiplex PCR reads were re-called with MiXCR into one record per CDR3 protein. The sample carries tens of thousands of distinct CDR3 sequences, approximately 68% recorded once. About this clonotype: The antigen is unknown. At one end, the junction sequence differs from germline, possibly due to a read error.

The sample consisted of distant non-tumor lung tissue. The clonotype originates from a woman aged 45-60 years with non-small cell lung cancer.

The CDR3 protein is CPSSLDSTNEKLFF. CDR3 nucleotides: TGTCCCAGCAGCCTTGACAGTACTAATGAAAAACTGTTTTTT. The rearrangement links TRBV11-2 to TRBJ1-4, with a tentative D call TRBD1 (5 bases). The CDR3 extends over 14 amino acids. The germline CDR1 and CDR2 sequences are SGHAT and FQNNGV.